These T cell receptor beta chains were read from a single sample in a study of PD-L1 blockade in urothelial cancer. Generated by immunoSEQ multiplex PCR, the TCRdb table keeps only in-frame clones and is missing some. The sample records some 87,000 clones, around 87% being singletons. Sample: PBMCs, taken around atezolizumab (anti-PD-L1) treatment. The source is a man aged 60-69 years with urothelial cancer. Each CDR3 is given with its conserved first and last residue. A D gene is named only where the DNA matches it firmly. Only part of the rows carry a size: once, few, many, or a class if the clone is expanded.

v_gene	len	abundance	j_gene	d_gene	CDR3aa	CDR3nt
TRBV27	14	NA	TRBJ1-2	TRBD1	CASSPRTGAYGYTF	TGTGCCAGCAGTCCCCGGACAGGGGCCTATGGCTACACCTTC
TRBV6-5	15	NA	TRBJ2-1	TRBD1	CASSYSPKGGEEQFF	TGTGCCAGCAGTTACTCTCCGAAAGGGGGCGAAGAGCAGTTCTTC
TRBV10-3	13	NA	TRBJ2-7	TRBD1	CAITQDREYEQYF	TGTGCCATCACCCAGGACAGGGAATACGAGCAGTACTTC
TRBV7-2	15	once	TRBJ2-2	NA	CASTLLLADHGELFF	TGTGCCAGCACCCTCCTGCTAGCTGATCACGGGGAGCTGTTTTTT
TRBV2	16	NA	TRBJ1-1	NA	CASSEAPTRGTNEAFF	TGTGCCAGCAGTGAAGCGCCAACAAGGGGGACAAATGAAGCTTTCTTT
TRBV28	18	NA	TRBJ1-6	NA	CASSRQFMQSSYNSPLHF	TGTGCCAGCAGTAGACAGTTCATGCAGAGCTCCTATAATTCACCCCTCCACTTT
TRBV6-6	16	NA	TRBJ2-3	NA	CASSLLTRGGTDTQYF	TGTGCCAGCAGCCTATTGACTAGGGGCGGCACAGATACGCAGTATTTT
TRBV5-1	13	NA	TRBJ1-2	NA	CASSPVSNYGYTF	TGCGCCAGCAGCCCCGTCTCTAACTATGGCTACACCTTC
TRBV28	14	NA	TRBJ1-3	NA	CASSLRSSGNTIYF	TGTGCCAGCAGTTTAAGGAGCTCTGGAAACACCATATATTTT
TRBV7-2	14	NA	TRBJ2-1	NA	CASSIGWLYNEQFF	TGTGCCAGCAGCATAGGGTGGCTTTACAATGAGCAGTTCTTC
TRBV4-1	19	NA	TRBJ2-5	TRBD2	CASSQASVLAGLFGETQYF	TGCGCCAGCAGCCAAGCTTCTGTCCTAGCGGGATTGTTTGGAGAGACCCAGTACTTC
TRBV5-4	14	NA	TRBJ2-3	NA	CASSSGLYTDTQYF	TGTGCCAGCAGCTCGGGACTTTACACAGATACGCAGTATTTT
TRBV5-4	17	few	TRBJ2-5	TRBD2	CASSLWLAGVRGETQYF	TGTGCCAGCAGCTTGTGGCTAGCGGGAGTAAGGGGAGAGACCCAGTACTTC
TRBV19	16	NA	TRBJ2-2	NA	CASSPWASMGTGELFF	TGTGCCAGTAGTCCTTGGGCCTCCATGGGCACCGGGGAGCTGTTTTTT
TRBV18	16	NA	TRBJ2-5	NA	CASSPPWRGPQETQYF	TGTGCCAGCTCCCCGCCCTGGCGGGGGCCGCAAGAGACCCAGTACTTC
TRBV5-5	15	NA	TRBJ2-5	TRBD2	CASSSRAGDQETQYF	TGTGCCAGCAGCTCCCGGGCGGGAGACCAAGAGACCCAGTACTTC
TRBV6-5	15	NA	TRBJ2-5	TRBD2	CASSTWGGAEETQYF	TGTGCCAGCAGCACTTGGGGAGGGGCTGAAGAGACCCAGTACTTC
TRBV5-1	17	NA	TRBJ2-5	TRBD2	CASSLEGLAGYQETQYF	TGCGCCAGCAGCTTGGAGGGACTAGCGGGGTACCAAGAGACCCAGTACTTC
TRBV6-5	12	once	TRBJ1-1	NA	CASSYGGTEAFF	TGTGCCAGCAGTTACGGGGGGACTGAAGCTTTCTTT
TRBV9	16	NA	TRBJ2-3	TRBD1	CASSARTGGAADTQYF	TGTGCCAGCAGCGCCCGGACAGGGGGCGCGGCAGATACGCAGTATTTT
TRBV6-5	15	NA	TRBJ2-1	TRBD2	CASSRLSGSDNEQFF	TGTGCCAGCAGCCGCCTTAGCGGGAGTGACAATGAGCAGTTCTTC
TRBV11-3	15	NA	TRBJ2-7	TRBD1	CASSPRPGQGGEQYF	TGTGCCAGCAGCCCCCGACCGGGACAGGGCGGGGAGCAGTACTTC
TRBV13	13	NA	TRBJ2-7	TRBD1	CASSLTTGVEQYF	TGTGCCAGCAGCTTAACGACAGGGGTCGAGCAGTACTTC
TRBV27	19	NA	TRBJ1-4	NA	CASSLQGSGRFSTNEKLFF	TGTGCCAGCAGTTTGCAGGGGTCGGGAAGGTTTTCAACTAATGAAAAACTGTTTTTT
TRBV30	12	NA	TRBJ2-7	NA	CAWSENPYEQYF	TGTGCCTGGAGCGAGAACCCCTACGAGCAGTACTTC
TRBV27	13	few	TRBJ1-4	TRBD1	CASSGQGGEKLFF	TGTGCCAGCTCGGGACAGGGGGGTGAAAAACTGTTTTTT
TRBV30	15	NA	TRBJ2-7	NA	CAWTPLTAGSYEQYF	TGTGCCTGGACCCCCCTTACGGCGGGATCCTACGAGCAGTACTTC
TRBV28	15	few	TRBJ1-5	NA	CASSLMGEGNQPQHF	TGTGCCAGCAGTTTAATGGGGGAGGGCAATCAGCCCCAGCATTTT
TRBV7-2	14	NA	TRBJ1-1	NA	CASSARPGVTEAFF	TGTGCCAGCAGCGCGCGCCCAGGGGTAACCGAAGCTTTCTTT
TRBV19	16	NA	TRBJ1-1	NA	CASSQTGAQWNTEAFF	TGTGCCAGTAGCCAGACAGGCGCCCAGTGGAACACTGAAGCTTTCTTT
TRBV7-2	14	NA	TRBJ1-1	NA	CASSLDRVNTEAFF	TGTGCCAGCAGCCTCGACCGGGTGAACACTGAAGCTTTCTTT
TRBV6-6	15	NA	TRBJ2-7	NA	CASSYPGTASYEQYF	TGTGCCAGCAGTTACCCGGGGACTGCCTCCTACGAGCAGTACTTC
TRBV5-1	13	NA	TRBJ2-7	NA	CASSLSLPYEQYF	TGCGCCAGCAGCTTGTCCCTCCCCTACGAGCAGTACTTC
TRBV20-1	11	NA	TRBJ1-1	NA	CSATRVPEAFF	TGCAGTGCTACCAGGGTCCCTGAAGCTTTCTTT
TRBV10-3	15	NA	TRBJ2-3	NA	CAISPTRAPPDTQYF	TGTGCCATCAGCCCCACCAGGGCCCCCCCAGATACGCAGTATTTT
TRBV5-1	15	NA	TRBJ2-1	TRBD2	CASSLEGGNYNEQFF	TGCGCCAGCAGCTTGGAGGGAGGGAACTACAATGAGCAGTTCTTC
TRBV7-2	15	NA	TRBJ1-5	TRBD1	CASSPTGASNQPQHF	TGTGCCAGCAGCCCGACAGGGGCTAGCAATCAGCCCCAGCATTTT
TRBV29-1	14	NA	TRBJ2-7	NA	CSVAARGGSYEQYF	TGCAGCGTTGCAGCAAGGGGGGGATCCTACGAGCAGTACTTC
TRBV5-1	14	NA	TRBJ2-3	TRBD1	CASSPGQGPDTQYF	TGCGCCAGCAGCCCGGGACAGGGGCCAGATACGCAGTATTTT
TRBV2	16	NA	TRBJ1-5	TRBD1	CASRGDDRVGNQPQHF	TGTGCCAGCAGAGGAGACGACAGGGTAGGCAATCAGCCCCAGCATTTT
TRBV5-4	17	NA	TRBJ2-3	TRBD2	CASSPRTSGGGTDTQYF	TGTGCCAGCAGCCCTCGGACTAGCGGGGGGGGCACAGATACGCAGTATTTT
TRBV11-2	15	NA	TRBJ1-5	TRBD1	CASSRTGDSNQPQHF	TGTGCCAGCAGCCGGACAGGCGATAGCAATCAGCCCCAGCATTTT
TRBV19	16	NA	TRBJ1-5	TRBD1	CASTNTGTGRGQPQHF	TGTGCCAGTACCAATACCGGGACAGGGAGAGGTCAGCCCCAGCATTTT
TRBV10-3	17	NA	TRBJ2-1	TRBD2	CAISPGGEASGYNEQFF	TGTGCCATCAGCCCCGGGGGGGAGGCTAGCGGGTACAATGAGCAGTTCTTC
TRBV4-2	14	once	TRBJ1-2	NA	CASSQVVGADGYTF	TGTGCCAGCAGCCAAGTTGTAGGGGCGGATGGCTACACCTTC
TRBV13	17	NA	TRBJ2-2	TRBD1	CASSLERVGGPHGELFF	TGTGCCAGCAGCTTAGAGAGGGTAGGGGGCCCCCACGGGGAGCTGTTTTTT
TRBV16	17	NA	TRBJ2-1	NA	CASSQFVGQGSYNEQFF	TGTGCCAGCAGCCAATTCGTAGGGCAGGGCTCCTACAATGAGCAGTTCTTC
TRBV29-1	13	NA	TRBJ1-1	TRBD1	CSERTGFGTEAFF	TGCAGCGAACGGACAGGGTTTGGAACTGAAGCTTTCTTT
TRBV19	14	once	TRBJ2-5	NA	CASRNSGIRETQYF	TGTGCCAGTAGAAATAGCGGAATCCGGGAGACCCAGTACTTC
TRBV27	15	few	TRBJ2-2	TRBD1	CASSRQGRNTGELFF	TGTGCCAGCAGCCGACAGGGGCGGAACACCGGGGAGCTGTTTTTT
TRBV7-2	14	NA	TRBJ1-2	TRBD1	CASSLGTGEGGYTF	TGTGCCAGCAGCTTAGGGACAGGGGAAGGCGGCTACACCTTC
TRBV5-6	15	NA	TRBJ2-7	TRBD2	CASSFTSGSGYEQYF	TGTGCCAGCAGCTTCACTAGCGGGAGTGGGTACGAGCAGTACTTC